This TCR beta chain was retrieved from a study of shared clonotypes between healthy human individuals. The length of the CDR3 is 14 residues. Between the trimmed V and J ends, which lost 9 bases and 3 bases, there was a span of 18 bases. The V gene's germline CDR1 is SGHRS and CDR2 YFSETQ. Here immunoSEQ multiplex PCR was the method, and the copy in TCRdb shows in-frame clones only, minus some. This table holds some 1.1 million clones, 60% to 80% found once. This clonotype was obtained from a man younger than 35 in good health. Some clones in this sample may be carry-over from other donors' samples. Sample: memory CD4+ T cells from PBMCs. The sample's subset: CD45RA-negative fraction. The rearrangement uses TRBV5-1 and TRBJ1-1; D gene uncertain. The CDR3 spells CATAPGYPYTEAFF. CDR3 in DNA: TGCGCCACCGCTCCCGGTTACCCTTACACTGAAGCTTTCTTT.